These 20 T cell receptor beta chains came from one sample sequenced in a study of blood T cell repertoires in COVID-19. Sequencing was performed with immunoSEQ multiplex PCR; in TCRdb, only in-frame clones are kept and a portion is missing. The sample records some 150,000 clones, about 89% being singletons. The sample was peripheral blood. These receptors all stem from a man in his sixties with active or convalescent COVID-19.

This clone has only one observation. The chain has TRBV6-1 and TRBJ2-7; a weak D match, TRBD1 (6 bases). The germline V and J ends were trimmed by 3 bases and 2 bases, with 11 bases remaining between them. Per germline, CDR1 MNHNS and CDR2 SASEGT. The CDR3 length is 14 residues. CDR3 sequence (DNA): TGTGCCAGCAGTGACCTTAACAGGGCCTACGAGCAGTACTTC. This gives the protein CASSDLNRAYEQYF.

This clone occurred a few times. V is TRBV6-5 and J is TRBJ1-2, with D unresolved. This CDR3 is built from 11 residues. Germline values: CDR1 MNHEY, CDR2 SVGAGI. V lost 7 bases and J 5 bases, leaving 8 bases between the germline ends. CDR3 in DNA: TGTGCCAGCAAACGAGGTTATGGCTACACCTTC. Translated: CASKRGYGYTF.

This chain joins TRBV12-3 or TRBV12-4 and TRBJ2-1, with D hard to call. Deletions cut 4 bases from V and 13 bases from J, with 14 bases between. This CDR3 comprises 12 residues. The CDR3 DNA sequence: TGTGCCAGCAGTTCCCCAACAGCCACTCAGTTCTTC. Its translation is CASSSPTATQFF.

The rearrangement joins TRBV2 to TRBJ1-5; weak D call: TRBD1 (5 bases). The germline V and J ends were trimmed by 3 bases and 3 bases, with 15 bases remaining between them. This CDR3 has 16 amino acids. CDR1 is SNHLY, CDR2 FYNNEI, per germline. CDR3 sequence reads: CASSDTGVEVNQPQHF. The CDR3 DNA reads as TGTGCCAGCAGTGATACGGGGGTTGAGGTCAATCAGCCCCAGCATTTT. The complete variable domain, with remaining parts taken from reference TRBV2 and TRBJ1-5, reads EPEVTQTPSHQVTQMGQEVILRCVPISNHLYFYWYRQILGQKVEFLVSFYNNEISEKSEIFDDQFSVERPDGSNFTLKIRSTKLEDSAMYFCASSDTGVEVNQPQHFGDGTRLSIL.

This chain joins TRBV10-3 and TRBJ1-5; a possible D gene is TRBD1 (6 bases). Germline V lookup: CDR1 ENHRY, CDR2 SYGVKD. Trimming pared 4 bases from V and 0 bases from J, leaving 13 bases between. This CDR3 region has 16 residues. The CDR3 DNA follows: TGTGCCATCAGTGGGGGGACACAGCATAGCAATCAGCCCCAGCATTTT. It codes for CAISGGTQHSNQPQHF.

The chain recombines TRBV5-5 with TRBJ2-6; D perhaps matches TRBD2 (6 bases). The germline V gene has CDR1 SGHKS and CDR2 YYEKEE (reference sequence). The CDR3 consists of 16 residues. Between the trimmed V and J ends, which lost 4 bases and 4 bases, there was a span of 15 bases. The CDR3 DNA sequence: TGTGCCAGCAGCCCCGGAGGGGCCCAAGGGGCCAACGTCCTGACTTTC. This encodes CASSPGGAQGANVLTF.

The genes are TRBV24-1 and TRBJ2-1, with TRBD1 matching 9 bases. Losses at the gene ends were 4 bases for V and 11 bases for J; bases not matched to a gene: 14. Germline assignment: CDR1 KGHDR and CDR2 SFDVKD. The CDR3 is 16 residues long. In nucleotides, the CDR3 is TGTGCCACCAGTGACCCGACGGGGACAGGGCTACGAAAGCAGTTCTTC. Its translation is CATSDPTGTGLRKQFF.

CDR3 loop: CASSPGTGGSGQETQYF. As DNA, the CDR3 is TGTGCCAGCTCACCCGGGACAGGGGGCAGTGGGCAAGAGACCCAGTACTTC. The V and J genes are TRBV18 and TRBJ2-5, with 12 bases identical to TRBD1. With V trimmed by 3 bases and J by 2 bases, 7 bases remained unmatched. CDR1 KGHSH and CDR2 LQKENI come from the germline V gene. The CDR3 extends over 17 amino acids.

V gene TRBV5-1 combines with J gene TRBJ2-1, with 7 positions matching TRBD1. The CDR3 runs to 16 residues. V trimming: 1 base; J trimming: 4 bases; junction bases outside the gene matches: 8. Germline CDR1 is SGHRS and CDR2 is YFSETQ. The CDR3 nucleotides are TGCGCCAGCAGCTTGCGCCCGGGACAGACTTACAATGAGCAGTTCTTC. Encoded protein: CASSLRPGQTYNEQFF.

The chain has TRBV30 and TRBJ1-1, with 10 bases aligning to TRBD1. V shed 5 bases, J shed 5 bases, and the junction held 14 bases outside the gene matches. The CDR3 consists of 16 residues. Germline assignment: CDR1 GTSNPN and CDR2 SVGIG (reference sequence). CDR3 coding DNA: TGTGCCTGGTCCTCGACCGGGACAGGGGAAGTGACTGAAGCTTTCTTT. It is translated as CAWSSTGTGEVTEAFF.

The CDR3 loop reads CASSQGQGGNTEAFF. The CDR3 bases are TGTGCCAGCAGCCAGGGACAGGGTGGCAACACTGAAGCTTTCTTT. The chain links TRBV7-9 to TRBJ1-1; 9 bases fit TRBD1. With V trimmed by 5 bases and J by 2 bases, 6 bases remained unmatched. The CDR3 has 15 amino acids. Germline V gene data show CDR1 as SEHNR and CDR2 as FQNEAQ (reference sequence).

The chain employs TRBV7-9 and TRBJ1-2; 8 bases are a match to TRBD1. CDR1 SEHNR and CDR2 FQNEAQ come from the germline V gene (reference sequence). This CDR3 is 14 amino acids long. V lost 6 bases to trimming and J lost 3 bases; unmatched junction nucleotides: 6. CDR3 sequence (DNA): TGTGCCAGCAGTTTGGCGGGACAGGACTATGGCTACACCTTC. It specifies CASSLAGQDYGYTF.

The V gene is TRBV2, the J gene TRBJ2-7, with D perhaps TRBD2 (5 bases). Germline loops: CDR1 SNHLY, CDR2 FYNNEI. The CDR3 consists of 17 residues. Trimming removed 3 bases from V and 7 bases from J, with 25 bases in between. The CDR3 spells CASSEVFLGDRVEEQYF. In DNA, the CDR3 is TGTGCCAGCAGTGAGGTCTTTTTGGGAGATAGGGTTGAGGAGCAGTACTTC.

The chain has TRBV5-1 and TRBJ1-4; TRBD1 matches at 9 bases. Germline V gene sequence: CDR1 SGHRS, CDR2 YFSETQ. The CDR3 runs to 15 residues. Germline trimming cut 0 bases from V and 6 bases from J; bases unmatched to any gene: 3. The CDR3 is CASSLEGQGYEKLFF. DNA of the CDR3: TGCGCCAGCAGCTTGGAGGGACAGGGTTATGAAAAACTGTTTTTT.

The chain carries TRBV19 and TRBJ1-2, with 7 bases matching TRBD1. Germline-derived CDR1 and CDR2 are LNHDA and SQIVND (reference sequence). The CDR3 has 15 amino acids. V gave up 3 bases and J gave up 5 bases; unmatched junction bases: 9. The CDR3 coding sequence is TGTGCCAGTAGTATTAATGGACAGGCTTATTATGGCTACACCTTC. Protein: CASSINGQAYYGYTF. The full variable domain, in which reference TRBV19 and TRBJ1-2 provide the parts outside the CDR3, is DGGITQSPKYLFRKEGQNVTLSCEQNLNHDAMYWYRQDPGQGLRLIYYSQIVNDFQKGDIAEGYSVSREKKESFPLTVTSAQKNPTAFYLCASSINGQAYYGYTFGSGTRLTVV.

This clone has more than one count but fewer than ten. The chain carries TRBV6-5 and TRBJ1-4; 8 bases agree with TRBD1. The germline CDR1 and CDR2 sequences are MNHEY and SVGAGI. The CDR3 has 13 residues. J was trimmed by 7 bases and V by 6 bases; bases with no gene match: 4. DNA for the CDR3: TGTGCCAGCAGCAGGACAGGGTCTGAAAAACTGTTTTTT. This codes for CASSRTGSEKLFF.

This chain connects TRBV5-1 to TRBJ1-4; no firm D call. The germline V gene encodes CDR1 SGHRS and CDR2 YFSETQ. The CDR3 contains 16 residues. The ends were cut back, 4 bases at V and 0 bases at J, with 13 bases in the middle. In DNA, the CDR3 is TGCGCCAGCAGCCCCGCGCCCACCGCAACTAATGAAAAACTGTTTTTT. As protein: CASSPAPTATNEKLFF.

The chain is built from TRBV9 and TRBJ2-1, with 9 bases lining up with TRBD1. This CDR3 spans 15 amino acids. V was pared by 2 bases and J by 8 bases, with 8 bases of the junction left unmatched. From germline, CDR1 is SGDLS and CDR2 YYNGEE. CDR3 loop: CASSVPTGGIDEQFF. Written as DNA, the CDR3 is TGTGCCAGCAGCGTTCCGACAGGGGGGATCGATGAGCAGTTCTTC.

V gene TRBV21-1 combines with J gene TRBJ1-5. TRBV21-1 is flagged as a pseudogene. This CDR3 region has 16 residues. The DNA for the CDR3 is TGTGCCAGCAGCAAAGATCCTCGTGGTTGGAGTCAGCCCCAGCATTTT. Translating gives CASSKDPRGWSQPQHF.

This clone came up once. The rearrangement joins TRBV6-2 or TRBV6-3 to TRBJ1-5; tentatively, D is TRBD1 (6 bases). This CDR3 has 15 residues. V was trimmed by 4 bases and J by 4 bases, leaving 14 bases between them. Germline CDR1 and CDR2: MNHEY and SVGEGT. CDR3 sequence: CASSSDSGPNQPQHF. The CDR3 bases are TGTGCCAGCAGTTCGGACAGCGGACCAAATCAGCCCCAGCATTTT.